This T cell receptor (beta chain) was retrieved from a study of T-cell reconstitution after alpha-beta-depleted transplantation in children. Unique molecular identifiers were used to barcode this TCRbeta library. From the PCR reads, TCRdb called clonotypes with MiXCR, one entry per CDR3 protein. The table records about 260,000 distinct CDR3 sequences, roughly 11% of them present only once. Findings of the study overall: Two months or so post-transplant, alpha-beta T cells reportedly derived from several hundred expanded graft clones. By one year post-transplant, T-cell counts and diversity largely arose from T cells that were newly produced. Some patients showed high day-60 TCRbeta diversity, which derived from surviving recipient T cells and thymic progenitors.

V lost 2 bases to trimming and J lost 0 bases, with 9 bases between them. The CDR3 has 14 amino acids. The germline V gene has CDR1 DFQATT and CDR2 SNEGSKA (reference sequence). This clonotype has ten or more counts. The antigen is not known. This specimen was peripheral blood, taken 180 days after TCRalphabeta/CD19-depleted stem cell transplant. This clonotype originated in a male patient under 10 years old who had a stem cell transplant for chronic granulomatous disease, so the T cells may come from the graft donor. The chain combines TRBV20-1 with TRBJ2-3, with D maybe TRBD1 (5 bases). DNA for the CDR3: TGCAGTGCTAGACAGGGATCTAGCACAGATACGCAGTATTTT. It translates to CSARQGSSTDTQYF.